This entry features one T cell receptor (beta chain) sequence. Antigen: not known. The CDR3 is 21 residues long. With V trimmed by 4 bases and J by 2 bases, 21 bases remained unmatched. The germline CDR1 and CDR2 sequences are SGHRS and YFSETQ. The libraries were made with immunoSEQ v3. Sequencing used immunoSEQ multiplex PCR; TCRdb keeps in-frame clones, though not all of them. The sample contains approximately 60,000 clones, 70% to 75% of which appear only once. This entry comes from a study of TIL therapy for anti-PD-1-resistant metastatic lung cancer. Study-level results: After infusion, TIL clonotypes partly replaced peripheral T cells and declined over months.

The sample's time point: pre-treatment sample, taken before nivolumab and TIL therapy. The V call is TRBV5-1, the J call TRBJ2-2; TRBD1 matches 9 bases. The TCR originated in a person aged 25-80 years with non-small cell lung cancer. The material was blood, obtained at baseline. The CDR3: CASSRAGGSRGTGQNTGELFF. The CDR3 nucleotides read TGCGCCAGCAGCCGGGCAGGGGGATCCCGTGGGACAGGGCAAAACACCGGGGAGCTGTTTTTT. The full variable domain, its missing parts supplied by reference TRBV5-1 and TRBJ2-2, is KAGVTQTPRYLIKTRGQQVTLSCSPISGHRSVSWYQQTPGQGLQFLFEYFSETQRNKGNFPGRFSGRQFSNSRSEMNVSTLELGDSALYLCASSRAGGSRGTGQNTGELFFGEGSRLTVL.